This paragraph covers one T cell receptor (beta chain) sequence. The CDR3 spans 18 residues. V lost 2 bases, J lost 0 bases, and 18 bases lay in between. CDR1 is MNHEY and CDR2 is SMNVEV in the germline V gene (reference sequence). This sample is part of a study of T cell changes during pregnancy in multiple sclerosis. The assay was immunoSEQ multiplex PCR, and TCRdb's table has in-frame clones only and misses some. This table has 50,000 or so clones, approximately 94% appearing once. The receptor comes from a female donor with multiple sclerosis, enrolled in a pregnancy study. J is TRBJ2-3 and V is TRBV27; perhaps TRBD2 as D (6 bases). The sample consisted of CD4+ T cells from peripheral blood mononuclear cells, taken in the third trimester of pregnancy. The CDR3 DNA follows: TGTGCCAGCAGTTTAAGAACGGGTAGCGGAACTAGCACAGATACGCAGTATTTT. It translates to CASSLRTGSGTSTDTQYF.